This T cell receptor beta chain was recorded in a study of cytomegalovirus exposure and HLA in healthy donors. Whole-study context: Assignment to the Caucasian-associated ancestry cluster applied to more than 75% of the 350 to 500 genotyped donors.

Only one count was recorded for this clone. Its specificity is not known. Study results and limitations: The majority of CMV-associated TCR beta chains were reported as apparently HLA-restricted in a later analysis.

At collection, donors were nominally healthy, but unrecorded immune exposures were probable. 13 Jbeta primers and 60 Vbeta primers were used for the PCR. The assay was immunoSEQ multiplex PCR, and TCRdb's table has in-frame clones only and misses some. The table lists approximately 220,000 clones, approximately 83% of them singletons. Germline CDR1 and CDR2: MNHNY and SVGAGI (reference sequence). The V and J ends lost 6 bases and 2 bases, in that order; junction bases with no gene match: 10. This CDR3 region has 16 residues. Sequenced: PBMCs. The receptor was isolated from a girl aged 10 to 17 in good health and CMV-seronegative. The chain uses TRBV6-6 and TRBJ1-5; 7 bases line up with TRBD1. CDR3 residues: CASSAGQVGGNQPQHF. CDR3 bases: TGTGCCAGCAGCGCCGGACAGGTCGGCGGCAATCAGCCCCAGCATTTT.